The source of this T cell receptor (beta chain) is a study of blood T cell repertoires in COVID-19. Study background: The origin of the acute and convalescent COVID-19 samples was the United States, Italy and Spain. From T cells, B-cell-depleted T cells, or PBMCs came the material, which was cDNA or gDNA.

The V gene's germline CDR1 is MNHEY and CDR2 SVGAGI. This CDR3 region has 16 residues. The ends lost 2 bases at V and 1 base at J; junction bases unmatched: 4. As handled by the study authors: It was from reference gene primer amplification that nucleated cell counts were estimated. Sequencing was performed with immunoSEQ multiplex PCR; in TCRdb, only in-frame clones are kept and a portion is missing. V and J calls plus clone size are reproduced from that table; the DNA served to infer D and trimming. This sample yields some 100,000 clones, of which 80% to 95% are seen a single time; roughly 5% belongs to the top ten.

The source of this sequence is a man in his 70s with acute or convalescent COVID-19. The sequenced sample was peripheral blood. J is TRBJ2-3 and V is TRBV6-5, with 9 bases identical to TRBD1. This CDR3 reads CASSYDRDRGTDTQYF. CDR3 DNA: TGTGCCAGCAGTTACGACCGGGACAGGGGCACAGATACGCAGTATTTT.